This TCR beta chain was retrieved from a study of blood T cell repertoires in COVID-19 (TCRdb year 2020). With respect to the entire study: Samples from collaborators originated in the United States, Italy and Spain and spanned both the acute and convalescent phases of COVID-19. Where HLA class I and class II types were available, the types were taken from metadata supplied by the sample provider, not from assay-based typing. A freely available public database, intended as a resource for researchers studying the immune response to SARS-CoV-2, is where the repertoires were released. Deeply sampled blood TCRbeta repertoires from subjects exposed to, actively infected with, or recovered from COVID-19 were included in the dataset. The prospective study material was composed of cDNA or gDNA derived from T cells, B-cell-depleted T cells, or PBMCs. Nearly every sample came with metadata listing a de-identified subject ID, COVID-19 status, age in years and sex. Samples came from the ongoing ImmuneRACE study (first 160 participants) plus 1,254 subjects from 6 global collaborators. Beyond this particular receptor, the publication reports: How much clinical and demographic metadata was included differed by source and by participant, and the metadata was provided uncurated.

Enrolling through a virtual design, the prospective study's participants ranged in age from roughly 18 to 89 years and lived across 20 to 30 United States geographic areas. In the prospective study, participants were assigned to cohorts based on the clinical history participants reported in a screening survey and a study questionnaire. Recovered participants in ImmuneRACE Cohort 3 were defined as having two consecutive negative NP/OP PCR tests, clearance from a healthcare professional, or resolution of symptoms. Mobile phlebotomists in the prospective study collected whole blood, serum and a nasopharyngeal or oropharyngeal swab from every participant. Participants in the prospective study had the option to provide additional blood draws and questionnaires over an approximately 2-month period. Before DNA extraction, prospective study blood samples were shipped either frozen or at room temperature.

Regarding this clone: Its specific antigen is unknown. Base qualities are missing; no much larger clone stands one base away.

TCRbeta CDR3 regions were amplified from genomic DNA using the immunoSEQ Assay, a bias-controlled multiplex PCR. The source study handled its data this way. Within the assay, amplification of reference gene primers was used to estimate how many nucleated cells each sample contained. To quantify the absolute abundance of each unique TCRbeta CDR3 rearrangement, sequence reads were collapsed and filtered. For each sample, productive Simpson clonality was calculated as the square root of Simpson's diversity index across productive rearrangements. This immuneACCESS table, as held by TCRdb, lists in-frame sequences with V and J called but not all clones. Of the missing ones, under half trace to an unresolved V gene in checked studies; the others have no known cause. Clone size and V and J calls were adopted from that table, with D and trimming inferred from the DNA. In all, the sample holds about 380,000 clones, and about 89% of those were seen once. The top ten constitute 1% to 1.5% of the sample.

The CDR3 goes from the cysteine to the phenylalanine over 15 residues. Just CDR3 DNA is preserved here, 45 bases in frame from base 1. CDR1 is given as GTSNPN and CDR2 as SVGIG, both from the germline V gene (reference sequence). Trimming takes 7 bases from V and 0 bases from J, and the germline ends sit 18 bases apart. The sample comprised PBMCs or T cells enriched from blood (not recorded which). The receptor chain draws on TRBV30 and TRBJ1-1; the D gene is possibly TRBD1, with 6 bases matching. The source of this sequence is a man aged 30 to 39 who had recovered from COVID-19. The DNA sequence follows: TGTGCCTTCAGAACCGGGACATTTATGAACACTGAAGCTTTCTTT. Protein translation: CAFRTGTFMNTEAFF.